The 24 T cell receptor beta chains below were found in one sample sequenced in a study of vaccination and CD4 T cells after COVID-19. Oncomine TCR Beta short-read sequencing was applied to DNA from cultured CD4+ T cells. MiXCR was run by TCRdb on the PCR reads, yielding one entry per CDR3 protein. The sample records 20,000 to 25,000 distinct CDR3 sequences, about 46% being singletons. Antigens for these TCRs are unknown. Treatment given: roughly 11-day PBMC culture with coronavirus spike peptide pools or control peptides (ViraFEST assay). The specimen sequenced was CD4+ T cells from blood, cultured in vitro. All receptors come from a human donor who had recovered from COVID-19.

This sequence joins TRBV18 and TRBJ1-2; possible D gene TRBD1, 6 bases. Germline CDR1 and CDR2: KGHSH and LQKENI. V lost 3 bases to trimming and J lost 6 bases, with 17 bases between them. There are 15 residues in the CDR3. This CDR3 reads CASSPFSGGVDGYTF. CDR3 nucleotide sequence: TGTGCCAGCTCACCTTTTTCGGGGGGCGTTGATGGCTACACCTTC.

This clonotype showed up just a few times. This chain joins TRBV7-9 and TRBJ1-1; 8 nucleotides align to TRBD1. The CDR3 contains 16 residues. Germline lookup yields CDR1 SEHNR and CDR2 FQNEAQ (reference sequence). With V trimmed by 3 bases and J by 1 base, 7 bases remained unmatched. CDR3 sequence: CASSFPGQVPNTEAFF. As DNA, the CDR3 is TGTGCCAGCAGCTTCCCGGGACAGGTACCGAACACTGAAGCTTTCTTT.

This sequence joins TRBV27 and TRBJ2-1; 8 nucleotides line up with TRBD2. Unmatched junction bases numbered 5, after V lost 8 bases and J lost 2 bases. The CDR3 consists of 14 residues. The V gene's germline CDR1 is MNHEY and CDR2 SMNVEV (reference sequence). CDR3 sequence: CASHTSGAYNEQFF. CDR3 nucleotides: TGTGCCAGCCATACTAGCGGAGCCTACAATGAGCAGTTCTTC.

This CDR3 is CATSRTDHNTGELFF. CDR3 DNA: TGTGCCACCAGCAGGACGGACCATAACACCGGGGAGCTGTTTTTT. The chain links TRBV15 to TRBJ2-2; no clear D gene. Germline CDR1 and CDR2: LNHNV and YYDKDF (reference sequence). This CDR3 is 15 amino acids long. Trimming cost V 3 bases and J 2 bases, with 10 bases left between them.

A few counts support this clonotype. The gene calls are TRBV20-1 and TRBJ1-1; D ambiguous. Per the germline V gene, CDR1 is DFQATT and CDR2 is SNEGSKA (reference sequence). Trimming took off 0 bases at V and 0 bases at J, with 8 bases between the two ends. CDR3 length: 14 amino acids. In nucleotides, the CDR3 is TGCAGTGCTAGAGATCCCGGGTTGAACACTGAAGCTTTCTTT. Residues: CSARDPGLNTEAFF.

This clonotype has more than one count but fewer than ten. The chain links TRBV10-2 to TRBJ1-6; D is perhaps TRBD1 (6 bases). Germline CDR1 is WSHSY and CDR2 is SAAADI. The CDR3 has 13 residues. The V end lost 4 bases, the J end lost 7 bases, and 8 bases lay between the germline ends. CDR3 nucleotides: TGCGCCAGCAGTGGGCAGGGGAATTCACCCCTCCACTTT. Its translation is CASSGQGNSPLHF.

The V and J genes are TRBV20-1 and TRBJ1-1; no firm D call. This CDR3 has 14 amino acids. Germline CDR1 and CDR2: DFQATT and SNEGSKA (reference sequence). V lost 6 bases and J 3 bases, leaving 17 bases between the germline ends. CDR3 DNA sequence: TGCAGTGCCCCCCGCAGTGGGAGGGACACTGAAGCTTTCTTT. Encoded protein: CSAPRSGRDTEAFF.

In its sample, this clonotype was seen a few times. This chain joins TRBV19 and TRBJ2-7, with 8 positions matching TRBD2. The length of the CDR3 is 13 residues. The trim removed 8 bases at V and 7 bases at J, leaving 10 bases unmatched. From germline, CDR1 is LNHDA and CDR2 SQIVND (reference sequence). In DNA, the CDR3 is TGTGCCAGTGCGTCGACGGGCGGGAGGGAGCAGTACTTC. It translates to CASASTGGREQYF.

This chain connects TRBV12-3 or TRBV12-4 to TRBJ2-2; 8 positions agree with TRBD1. The V segment lost 6 bases and the J segment 5 bases; nucleotides outside the gene matches: 8. The CDR3 has 15 residues. CDR3 amino acids: CASSPQGVGTGELFF. The DNA for the CDR3 is TGTGCCAGCAGCCCACAGGGGGTGGGGACCGGGGAGCTGTTTTTT.

The CDR3: CASSQGPGTYPYEQYF. CDR3 nucleotides: TGTGCCAGCAGCCAGGGGCCCGGGACGTACCCCTACGAGCAGTACTTC. The rearrangement joins TRBV7-6 to TRBJ2-7; TRBD1 might be the D (6 bases). Germline CDR1 and CDR2: SGHVS and FNYEAQ. This CDR3 contains 16 residues. V gave up 5 bases and J gave up 2 bases, with 19 bases separating them.

The rearrangement joins TRBV19 to TRBJ2-3; D tentatively reads TRBD1 or TRBD2 (5 bases each). CDR1 and CDR2 (germline): LNHDA, SQIVND (reference sequence). V was pared by 5 bases and J by 0 bases, with 12 bases between. The CDR3 extends over 15 amino acids. The CDR3 sequence: CASSWGSPSTDTQYF. The CDR3 nucleotides are TGTGCCAGTAGTTGGGGGAGTCCCAGCACAGATACGCAGTATTTT.

V is TRBV7-9 and J is TRBJ1-6; 8 bases match TRBD1. J gave up 8 bases and V 2 bases, and 5 bases lay outside the gene matches. The CDR3 spans 15 residues. CDR1 SEHNR and CDR2 FQNEAQ come from the germline V gene (reference sequence). CDR3 in DNA: TGTGCCAGCAGCTTACGGACAGGGTTCTATTCACCCCTCCACTTT. This sequence encodes CASSLRTGFYSPLHF.

A remark on this clonotype: It is likely a read error, because the conserved phenylalanine at the end of the CDR3 is missing. The DNA is omitted, as the CDR3 cannot be located on it reliably, and the CDR3 follows TCRdb's listing. The chain joins TRBV21-1 to TRBJ2-3; the table calls TRBD1, which could not be checked here. TRBV21-1 is tagged as a pseudogene. The CDR3 length equals 10 residues, ends included. CDR3 sequence: CATPKCSGTV.

J is TRBJ2-4 and V is TRBV6-1, with D unresolved. From germline, CDR1 is MNHNS and CDR2 SASEGT. The CDR3 sequence is 15 residues long. The ends were cut back, 6 bases at V and 0 bases at J, with 12 bases in the middle. The CDR3 bases are TGTGCCAGCAGCATAAGAGTACTAGCCAAAAACATTCAGTACTTC. It encodes CASSIRVLAKNIQYF.

The chain combines TRBV20-1 with TRBJ1-6, with 7 bases aligning to TRBD1. This CDR3 contains 14 residues. The J segment lost 5 bases and the V segment lost 6 bases, leaving 7 bases of the junction unmatched. CDR1 DFQATT and CDR2 SNEGSKA come from the germline V gene (reference sequence). The CDR3 is CSATGQADNSPLHF. CDR3 in DNA: TGCAGTGCGACCGGACAGGCCGATAATTCACCCCTCCACTTT.

V and J are TRBV18 and TRBJ1-1, with D maybe TRBD1 (5 bases). The CDR3 totals 13 residues. With 0 bases removed from V and 10 bases from J, the gap between germline ends came to 12 bases. CDR1 and CDR2 (germline): KGHSH, LQKENI. This CDR3 is CASSPPGREGAFF. CDR3 DNA sequence: TGTGCCAGCTCACCACCGGGCAGGGAAGGAGCTTTCTTT.

The chain is built from TRBV7-9 and TRBJ2-7, with D possibly TRBD1 on 5 matching bases. The CDR3 extends over 14 amino acids. The V gene lost 3 bases and the J gene lost 3 bases, with 12 bases spanning the gap. Germline CDR1 reads SEHNR; CDR2 reads FQNEAQ (reference sequence). The CDR3 region has the DNA TGTGCCAGCAGCTTGGACATCGTCGGCTACGAGCAGTACTTC. This codes for CASSLDIVGYEQYF.

The chain has TRBV6-2 or TRBV6-3 and TRBJ2-7, with 9 bases that match TRBD2. CDR3 length: 17 residues. Trimming removed 4 bases from V and 3 bases from J; junction bases left unmatched: 13. Germline V CDR1 and CDR2: MNHEY, SVGEGT. The CDR3 bases are TGTGCCAGCAGTTCTAACACCCGGGGTAGCGGGGGCTACGAGCAGTACTTC. Encoded protein: CASSSNTRGSGGYEQYF.

The chain has TRBV20-1 and TRBJ2-3, with D hard to call. This CDR3 has 13 residues. Germline assignment: CDR1 DFQATT and CDR2 SNEGSKA (reference sequence). V was shortened by 8 bases and J by 2 bases, with 14 bases between the two germline ends. Written as DNA, the CDR3 is TGCAGTCTGAGTTTGACGGCCACAGATACGCAGTATTTT. Its translation is CSLSLTATDTQYF.

The chain employs TRBV6-5 and TRBJ2-5, with TRBD2 matching over 11 bases. This CDR3 spans 16 amino acids. Per germline, CDR1 MNHEY and CDR2 SVGAGI. After removal of 4 bases from V and 4 bases from J, the junction contained 8 bases not matched to a gene. CDR3 region: CASSFRSTSGGETQYF. DNA of the CDR3: TGTGCCAGCAGTTTTAGGTCAACTAGCGGGGGAGAGACCCAGTACTTC.

This chain links TRBV7-2 with TRBJ2-3; weak D call: TRBD1 (5 bases). Germline V gene data show CDR1 as SGHTA and CDR2 as FQGNSA. The CDR3 has 15 amino acids. The ends were cut back, 1 base at V and 0 bases at J, with 8 bases in the middle. In DNA form, the CDR3 reads TGTGCCAGCAGCTTAGGGGGCGCTAGCACAGATACGCAGTATTTT. Residues: CASSLGGASTDTQYF.

There are a few counts of this clonotype. This chain connects TRBV24-1 to TRBJ1-1; 8 positions agree with TRBD1. The germline V gene has CDR1 KGHDR and CDR2 SFDVKD. Trimming removed 3 bases from V and 4 bases from J; junction bases left unmatched: 6. CDR3 length: 15 amino acids. The CDR3 protein is CATSDPGQGSTEAFF. The DNA of the CDR3 is TGTGCCACCAGTGATCCCGGACAGGGCAGCACTGAAGCTTTCTTT.

The chain employs TRBV7-2 and TRBJ2-7, with 11 nucleotides matching TRBD2. The CDR3 sequence is 15 residues long. Looked up from germline, CDR1 is SGHTA and CDR2 is FQGNSA. V lost 5 bases, J lost 0 bases, and 3 bases stayed unmatched. CDR3 in amino acids: CASSQTSGSSYEQYF. The CDR3 DNA sequence: TGTGCCAGCAGCCAAACTAGCGGGAGCTCCTACGAGCAGTACTTC. The full variable domain, in which reference TRBV7-2 and TRBJ2-7 provide the parts outside the CDR3, is GAGVSQSPSNKVTEKGKDVELRCDPISGHTALYWYRQSLGQGLEFLIYFQGNSAPDKSGLPSDRFSAERTGGSVSTLTIQRTQQEDSAVYLCASSQTSGSSYEQYFGPGTRLTVT.

This clonotype was picked up a small number of times. The chain employs TRBV6-1 and TRBJ1-2; tentatively, D is TRBD1 (5 bases). CDR3 length: 17 residues. The V end was cut by 1 base, the J end by 4 bases, with 19 bases between. Germline assignment: CDR1 MNHNS and CDR2 SASEGT. This chain's CDR3 is CASSEGLGVRGVYGYTF. Here the CDR3 DNA reads TGTGCCAGCAGTGAAGGCCTAGGGGTCCGGGGTGTCTATGGCTACACCTTC.